Listed here is a single T cell receptor beta chain. These data are taken from a study of cytomegalovirus exposure and HLA in healthy donors. As for the study in general: The use of the same platform for the 95 to 150 validation repertoires and the 650 to 850 first-cohort repertoires was reported by a later analysis.

Assay used: immunoSEQ multiplex PCR; TCRdb lists only in-frame clones, some missing. The top ten clones hold roughly 2.8% of a sample with 170,000 or so clones, about 80% of them seen once. Separate from the approximately 670-subject first cohort, the roughly 120-subject validation cohort was the one that the donors belonged to. The receptor comes from a woman under 30 in good health and CMV-seropositive. Sequencing was done on a sample of PBMCs.

In DNA form, the CDR3 reads TGTGCCAGCAGGGGGACAGGGTCGTATAATTCACCCCTCCACTTT. Translated: CASRGTGSYNSPLHF. The gene calls are TRBV25-1 and TRBJ1-6, with 9 bases matching TRBD1. Trimming removed 6 bases from V and 4 bases from J; junction bases left unmatched: 4. This CDR3 region has 15 residues. Germline CDR1 MGHDK, CDR2 SYGVNS.